The 2 T cell receptor beta chains presented below share a single source sample, sequenced in a study of control samples from healthy donors and cancer patients. Using immunoSEQ multiplex PCR, the repertoire was profiled, and TCRdb retains in-frame clones only, with some absent. Of some 70,000 clones detected, 75% to 85% appear once; the ten largest clones hold about 15%. The sample taken for sequencing was blood. These receptor sequences come from a man between 60 and 75 years old in good health.

The chain uses TRBV29-1 and TRBJ2-1; 8 bases align to TRBD2. CDR1 SQVTM and CDR2 ANQGSEA come from the germline V gene. This CDR3 region has 14 residues. V dropped 7 bases and J dropped 0; count of bases not matched to a gene: 5. The CDR3 DNA reads as TGCAGCGGGAGCGGGGGCAGCTCCTACAATGAGCAGTTCTTC. Its protein product is CSGSGGSSYNEQFF.

The V and J genes are TRBV28 and TRBJ2-7; 10 positions agree with TRBD1. There are 16 residues in the CDR3. Germline V lookup: CDR1 MDHEN, CDR2 SYDVKM. Trimming at V came to 4 bases and at J to 6 bases, leaving 12 bases not matched to a gene. In nucleotides, the CDR3 is TGTGCCAGCAGTTCCAGCCCGGGACAGGGGTTCTCCGAGCAGTACTTC. Protein sequence: CASSSSPGQGFSEQYF.